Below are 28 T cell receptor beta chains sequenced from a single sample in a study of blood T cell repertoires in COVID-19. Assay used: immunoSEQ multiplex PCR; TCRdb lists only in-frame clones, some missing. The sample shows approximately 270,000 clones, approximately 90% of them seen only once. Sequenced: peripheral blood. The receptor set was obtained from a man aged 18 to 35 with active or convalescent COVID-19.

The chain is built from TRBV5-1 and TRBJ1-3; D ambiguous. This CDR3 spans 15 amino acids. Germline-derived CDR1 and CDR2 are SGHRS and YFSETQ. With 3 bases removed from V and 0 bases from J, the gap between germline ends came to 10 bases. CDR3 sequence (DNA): TGCGCCAGCAGCTCGGACTCCAGCTCTGGAAACACCATATATTTT. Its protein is CASSSDSSSGNTIYF.

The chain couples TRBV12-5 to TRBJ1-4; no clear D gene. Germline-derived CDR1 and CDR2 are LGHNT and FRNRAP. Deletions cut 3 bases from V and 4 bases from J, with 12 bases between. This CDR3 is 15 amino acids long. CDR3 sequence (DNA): TGTGCTAGTGGTTTTGGCCAAGCGGGTAATGAAAAACTGTTTTTT. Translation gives CASGFGQAGNEKLFF.

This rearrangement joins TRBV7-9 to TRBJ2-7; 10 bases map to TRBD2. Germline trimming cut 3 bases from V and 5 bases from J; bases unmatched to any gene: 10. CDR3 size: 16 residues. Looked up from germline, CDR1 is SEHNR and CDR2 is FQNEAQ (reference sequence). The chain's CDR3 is CASSFGRTSGTNEQYF. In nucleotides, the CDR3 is TGTGCCAGCAGCTTCGGTCGGACTAGCGGAACCAACGAGCAGTACTTC. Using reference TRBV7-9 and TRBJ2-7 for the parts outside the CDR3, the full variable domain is DTGVSQNPRHKITKRGQNVTFRCDPISEHNRLYWYRQTLGQGPEFLTYFQNEAQLEKSRLLSDRFSAERPKGSFSTLEIQRTEQGDSAMYLCASSFGRTSGTNEQYFGPGTRLTVT.

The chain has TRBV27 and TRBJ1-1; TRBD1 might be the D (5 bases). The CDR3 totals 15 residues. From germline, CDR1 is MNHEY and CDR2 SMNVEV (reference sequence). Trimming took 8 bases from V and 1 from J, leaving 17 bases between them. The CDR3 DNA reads TGTGCCAGCCAATCTCTGGGGCTCGGGAACACTGAAGCTTTCTTT. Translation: CASQSLGLGNTEAFF.

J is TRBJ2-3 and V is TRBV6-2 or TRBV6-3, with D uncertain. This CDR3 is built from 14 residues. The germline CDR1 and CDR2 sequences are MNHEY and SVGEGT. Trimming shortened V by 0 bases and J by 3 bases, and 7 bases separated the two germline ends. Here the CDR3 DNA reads TGTGCCAGCAGTTACTCTTACGCGACAGATACGCAGTATTTT. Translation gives CASSYSYATDTQYF.

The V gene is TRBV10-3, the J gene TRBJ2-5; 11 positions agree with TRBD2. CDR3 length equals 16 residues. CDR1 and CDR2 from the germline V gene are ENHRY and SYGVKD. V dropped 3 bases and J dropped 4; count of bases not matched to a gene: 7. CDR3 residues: CAISETSGRGGETQYF. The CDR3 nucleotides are TGTGCCATCAGTGAAACTAGCGGGAGAGGGGGAGAGACCCAGTACTTC.

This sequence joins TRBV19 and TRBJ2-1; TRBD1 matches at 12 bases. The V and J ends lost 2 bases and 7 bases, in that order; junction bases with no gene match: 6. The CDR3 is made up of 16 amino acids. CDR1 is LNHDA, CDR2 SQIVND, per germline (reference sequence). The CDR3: CASSISGQGAWNEQFF. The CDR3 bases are TGTGCCAGTAGTATATCGGGACAGGGGGCTTGGAATGAGCAGTTCTTC.

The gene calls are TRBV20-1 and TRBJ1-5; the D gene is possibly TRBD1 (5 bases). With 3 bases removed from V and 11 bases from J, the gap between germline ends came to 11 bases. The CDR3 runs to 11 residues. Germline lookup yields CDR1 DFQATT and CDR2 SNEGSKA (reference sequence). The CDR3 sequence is CSASGGGAQHF. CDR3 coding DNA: TGCAGTGCTAGCGGTGGAGGGGCCCAGCATTTT.

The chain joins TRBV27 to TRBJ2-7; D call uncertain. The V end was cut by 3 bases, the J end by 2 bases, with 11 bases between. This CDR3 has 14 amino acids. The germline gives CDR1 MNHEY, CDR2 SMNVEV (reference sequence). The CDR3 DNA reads TGTGCCAGCAGTTTTGCACAGCCCCCCTACGAGCAGTACTTC. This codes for CASSFAQPPYEQYF.

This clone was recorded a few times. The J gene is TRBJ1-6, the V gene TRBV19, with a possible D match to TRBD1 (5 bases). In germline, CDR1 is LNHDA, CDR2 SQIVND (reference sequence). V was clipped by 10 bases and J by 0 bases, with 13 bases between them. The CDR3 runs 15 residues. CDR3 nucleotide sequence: TGTGCCACGAGTCGCAGGGACTCCTATAATTCACCCCTCCACTTT. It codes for CATSRRDSYNSPLHF.

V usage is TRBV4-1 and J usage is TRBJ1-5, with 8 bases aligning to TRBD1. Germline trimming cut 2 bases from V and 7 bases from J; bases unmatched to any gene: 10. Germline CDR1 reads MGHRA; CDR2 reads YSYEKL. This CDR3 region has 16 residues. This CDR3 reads CASSQIEQGARQPQHF. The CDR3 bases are TGCGCCAGCAGCCAAATTGAGCAGGGGGCTAGGCAGCCCCAGCATTTT.

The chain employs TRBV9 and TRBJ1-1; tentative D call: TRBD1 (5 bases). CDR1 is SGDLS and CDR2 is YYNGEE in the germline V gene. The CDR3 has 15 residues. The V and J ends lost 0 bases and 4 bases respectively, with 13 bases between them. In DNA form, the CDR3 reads TGTGCCAGCAGCGTAGGATGGCGGGGCTCCACTGAAGCTTTCTTT. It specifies CASSVGWRGSTEAFF.

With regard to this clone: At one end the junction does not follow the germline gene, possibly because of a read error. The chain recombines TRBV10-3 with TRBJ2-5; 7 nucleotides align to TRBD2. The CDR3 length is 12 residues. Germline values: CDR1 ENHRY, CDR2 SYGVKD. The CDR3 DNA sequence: TGTGCCACCAGTGGGGGGGAGTGGGCCCAGTACTTC. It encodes CATSGGEWAQYF.

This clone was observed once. As DNA, the CDR3 is TGCAGCGCCGGGGAGGGTTCAGATACGCAGTATTTT. It yields the protein CSAGEGSDTQYF. The chain joins TRBV29-1 to TRBJ2-3; 7 nucleotides match TRBD2. V was clipped by 7 bases and J by 4 bases; unmatched bases: 5. The germline CDR1 and CDR2 sequences are SQVTM and ANQGSEA. The CDR3 has 12 residues.

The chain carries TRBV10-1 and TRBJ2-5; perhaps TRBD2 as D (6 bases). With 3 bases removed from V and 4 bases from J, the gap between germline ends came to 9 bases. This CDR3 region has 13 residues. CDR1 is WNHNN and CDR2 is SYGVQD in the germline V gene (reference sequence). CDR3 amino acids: CASSDAGGETQYF. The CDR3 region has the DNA TGCGCCAGCAGTGATGCCGGGGGAGAGACCCAGTACTTC.

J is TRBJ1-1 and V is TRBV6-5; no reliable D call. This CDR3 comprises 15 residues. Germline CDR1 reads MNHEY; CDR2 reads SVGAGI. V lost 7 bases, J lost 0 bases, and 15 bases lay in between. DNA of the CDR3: TGTGCCAGCACCATCGGGAGGGTGTTGAACACTGAAGCTTTCTTT. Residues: CASTIGRVLNTEAFF.

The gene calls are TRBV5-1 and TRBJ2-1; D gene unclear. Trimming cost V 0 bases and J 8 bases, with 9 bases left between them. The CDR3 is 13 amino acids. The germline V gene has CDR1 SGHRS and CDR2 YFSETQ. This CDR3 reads CASSLDFGYEQFF. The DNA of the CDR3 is TGCGCCAGCAGCTTGGATTTTGGCTATGAGCAGTTCTTC. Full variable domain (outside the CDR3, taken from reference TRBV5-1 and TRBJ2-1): KAGVTQTPRYLIKTRGQQVTLSCSPISGHRSVSWYQQTPGQGLQFLFEYFSETQRNKGNFPGRFSGRQFSNSRSEMNVSTLELGDSALYLCASSLDFGYEQFFGPGTRLTVL.

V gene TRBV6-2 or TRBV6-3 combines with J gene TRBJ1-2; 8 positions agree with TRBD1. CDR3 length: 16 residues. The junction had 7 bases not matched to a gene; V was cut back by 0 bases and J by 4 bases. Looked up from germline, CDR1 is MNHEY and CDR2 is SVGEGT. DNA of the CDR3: TGTGCCAGCAGTTACTCAGGACAGGGACAAGTCTATGGCTACACCTTC. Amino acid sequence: CASSYSGQGQVYGYTF.

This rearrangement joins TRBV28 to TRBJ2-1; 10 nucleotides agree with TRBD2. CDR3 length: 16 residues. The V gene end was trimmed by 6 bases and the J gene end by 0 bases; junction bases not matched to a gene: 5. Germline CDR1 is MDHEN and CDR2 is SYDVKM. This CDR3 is CASRNSGGFSYNEQFF. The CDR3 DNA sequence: TGTGCCAGCAGAAATAGCGGGGGGTTCTCCTACAATGAGCAGTTCTTC.

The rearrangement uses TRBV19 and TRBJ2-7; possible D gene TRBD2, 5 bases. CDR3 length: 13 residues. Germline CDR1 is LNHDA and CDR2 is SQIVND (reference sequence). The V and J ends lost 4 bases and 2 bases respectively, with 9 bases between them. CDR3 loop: CASSTGYPYEQYF. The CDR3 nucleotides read TGTGCCAGTAGTACGGGGTATCCCTACGAGCAGTACTTC.

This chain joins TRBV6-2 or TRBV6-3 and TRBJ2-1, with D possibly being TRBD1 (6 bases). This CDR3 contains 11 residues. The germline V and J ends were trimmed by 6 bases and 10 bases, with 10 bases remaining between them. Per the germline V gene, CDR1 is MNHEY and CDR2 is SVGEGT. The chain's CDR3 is CASSHGTEQFF. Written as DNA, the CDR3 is TGTGCCAGCAGCCACGGGACAGAGCAGTTCTTC.

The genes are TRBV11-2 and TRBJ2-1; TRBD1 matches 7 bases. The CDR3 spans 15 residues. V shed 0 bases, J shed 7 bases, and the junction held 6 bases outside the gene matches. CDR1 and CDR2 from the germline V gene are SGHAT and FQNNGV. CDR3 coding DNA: TGTGCCAGCAGCTTAGATTCGGGACAGAGGAATGAGCAGTTCTTC. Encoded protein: CASSLDSGQRNEQFF.

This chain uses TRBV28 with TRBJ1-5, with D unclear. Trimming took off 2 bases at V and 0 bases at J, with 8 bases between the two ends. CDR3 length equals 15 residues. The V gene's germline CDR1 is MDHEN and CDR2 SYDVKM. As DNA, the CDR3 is TGTGCCAGCAGTTTAACATCGAATAGCAATCAGCCCCAGCATTTT. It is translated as CASSLTSNSNQPQHF.

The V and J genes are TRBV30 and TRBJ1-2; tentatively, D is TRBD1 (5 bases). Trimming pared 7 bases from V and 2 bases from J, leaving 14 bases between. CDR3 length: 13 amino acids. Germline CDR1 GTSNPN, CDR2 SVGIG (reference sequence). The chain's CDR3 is CASRQNPNYGYTF. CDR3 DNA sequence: TGTGCCTCCCGACAGAACCCCAACTATGGCTACACCTTC.

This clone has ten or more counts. The CDR3 here is CASSRAEGPYNEQFF. The CDR3 DNA follows: TGTGCCAGCAGCCGAGCGGAGGGACCCTACAATGAGCAGTTCTTC. V gene TRBV5-4 combines with J gene TRBJ2-1; possibly TRBD2 for D (6 bases). CDR1 SGHNT and CDR2 YYREEE come from the germline V gene (reference sequence). Trimming removed 4 bases at V and 2 bases at J, with 13 bases between. The CDR3 loop spans 15 amino acids.

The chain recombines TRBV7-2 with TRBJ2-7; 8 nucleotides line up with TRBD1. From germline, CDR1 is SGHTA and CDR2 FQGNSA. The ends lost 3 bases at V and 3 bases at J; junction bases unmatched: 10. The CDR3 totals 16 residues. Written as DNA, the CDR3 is TGTGCCAGCAGCTTCCCCCGACAGGGGATCGTCTACGAGCAGTACTTC. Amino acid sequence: CASSFPRQGIVYEQYF.

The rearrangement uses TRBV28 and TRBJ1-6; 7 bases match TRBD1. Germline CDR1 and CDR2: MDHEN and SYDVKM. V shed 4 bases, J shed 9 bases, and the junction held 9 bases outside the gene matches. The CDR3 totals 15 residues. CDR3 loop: CASSSQGDGSSPLHF. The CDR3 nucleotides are TGTGCCAGCAGTTCGCAGGGGGATGGCAGTTCACCCCTCCACTTT.

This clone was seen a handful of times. In DNA form, the CDR3 reads TGTGCCAGCAGCCCTCGTACCAGGGGTAGTGACTACGAGCAGTACTTC. The encoded protein is CASSPRTRGSDYEQYF. The chain joins TRBV28 to TRBJ2-7, with a tentative D call TRBD1 (6 bases). Between the trimmed V and J ends, which lost 6 bases and 3 bases, there was a span of 21 bases. Germline values: CDR1 MDHEN, CDR2 SYDVKM. The CDR3 extends over 16 amino acids. Looking up the rest from reference TRBV28 and TRBJ2-7 gives the full variable domain: DVKVTQSSRYLVKRTGEKVFLECVQDMDHENMFWYRQDPGLGLRLIYFSYDVKMKEKGDIPEGYSVSREKKERFSLILESASTNQTSMYLCASSPRTRGSDYEQYFGPGTRLTVT.